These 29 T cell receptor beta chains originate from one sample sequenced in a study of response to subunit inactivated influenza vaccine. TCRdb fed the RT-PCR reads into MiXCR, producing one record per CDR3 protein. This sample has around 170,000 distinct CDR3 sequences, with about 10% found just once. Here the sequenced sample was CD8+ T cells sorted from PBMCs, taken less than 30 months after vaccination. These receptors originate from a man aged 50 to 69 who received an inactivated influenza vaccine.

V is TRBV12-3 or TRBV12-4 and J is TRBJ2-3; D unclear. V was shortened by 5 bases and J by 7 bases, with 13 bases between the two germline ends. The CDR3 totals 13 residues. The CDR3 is CASSIQVSNTQYF. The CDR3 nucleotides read TGTGCCAGCAGTATTCAAGTTTCTAATACGCAGTATTTT.

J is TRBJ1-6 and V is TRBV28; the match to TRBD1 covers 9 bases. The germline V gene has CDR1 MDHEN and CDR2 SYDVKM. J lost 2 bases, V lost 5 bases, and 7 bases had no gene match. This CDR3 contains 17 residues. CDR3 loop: CASSPGQGITYNSPLHF. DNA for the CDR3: TGTGCCAGCAGTCCGGGACAGGGAATCACCTATAATTCACCCCTCCACTTT.

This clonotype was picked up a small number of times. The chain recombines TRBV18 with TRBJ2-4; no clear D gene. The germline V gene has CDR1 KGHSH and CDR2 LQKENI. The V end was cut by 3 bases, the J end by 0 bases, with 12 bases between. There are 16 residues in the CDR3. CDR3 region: CASSPTVALAKNIQYF. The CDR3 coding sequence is TGTGCCAGCTCACCTACGGTCGCCCTAGCCAAAAACATTCAGTACTTC.

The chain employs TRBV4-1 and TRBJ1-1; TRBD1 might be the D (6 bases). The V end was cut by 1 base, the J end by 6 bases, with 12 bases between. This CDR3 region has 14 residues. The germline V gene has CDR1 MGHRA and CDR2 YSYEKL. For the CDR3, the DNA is TGCGCCAGCAGCCAAGGCTGGGGGGGCCCTGAAGCTTTCTTT. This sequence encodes CASSQGWGGPEAFF.

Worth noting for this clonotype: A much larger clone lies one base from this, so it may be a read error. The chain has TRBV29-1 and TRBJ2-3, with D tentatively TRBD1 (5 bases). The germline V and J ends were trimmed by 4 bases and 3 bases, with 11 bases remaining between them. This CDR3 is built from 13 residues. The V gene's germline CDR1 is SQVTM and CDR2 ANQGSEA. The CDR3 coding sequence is TGCAGCGTTGCGCCAGGGAATACAGATACGCAGTATTTT. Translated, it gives CSVAPGNTDTQYF.

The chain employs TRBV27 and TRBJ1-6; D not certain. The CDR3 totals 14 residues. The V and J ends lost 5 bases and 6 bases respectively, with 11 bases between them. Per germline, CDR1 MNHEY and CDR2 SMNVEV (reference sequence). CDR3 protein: CASSVTRGNSPLHF. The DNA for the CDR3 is TGTGCCAGCAGTGTTACCCGGGGTAATTCACCCCTCCACTTT.

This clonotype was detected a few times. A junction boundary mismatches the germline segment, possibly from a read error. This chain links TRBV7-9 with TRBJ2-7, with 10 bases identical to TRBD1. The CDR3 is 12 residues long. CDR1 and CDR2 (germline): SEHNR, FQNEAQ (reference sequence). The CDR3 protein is CASSFITGTGDF. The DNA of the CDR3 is TGTGCCAGCAGCTTTATTACCGGGACAGGGGACTTC. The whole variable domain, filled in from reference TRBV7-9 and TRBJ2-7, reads DTGVSQNPRHKITKRGQNVTFRCDPISEHNRLYWYRQTLGQGPEFLTYFQNEAQLEKSRLLSDRFSAERPKGSFSTLEIQRTEQGDSAMYLCASSFITGTGDFGPGTRLTVT.

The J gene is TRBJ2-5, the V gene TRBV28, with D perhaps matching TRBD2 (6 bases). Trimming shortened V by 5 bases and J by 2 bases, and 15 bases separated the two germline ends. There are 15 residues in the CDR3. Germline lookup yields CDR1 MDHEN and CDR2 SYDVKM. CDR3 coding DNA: TGTGCCAGCAGTCAGACTAGAATTAGGCAAGAGACCCAGTACTTC. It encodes CASSQTRIRQETQYF.

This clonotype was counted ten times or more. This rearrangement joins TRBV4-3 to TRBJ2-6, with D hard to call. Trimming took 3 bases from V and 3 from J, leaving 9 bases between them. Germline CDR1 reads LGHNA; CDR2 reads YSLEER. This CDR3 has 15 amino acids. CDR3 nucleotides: TGCGCCAGCAGCCACCAAACCGGTGGGGCCAACGTCCTGACTTTC. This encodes CASSHQTGGANVLTF.

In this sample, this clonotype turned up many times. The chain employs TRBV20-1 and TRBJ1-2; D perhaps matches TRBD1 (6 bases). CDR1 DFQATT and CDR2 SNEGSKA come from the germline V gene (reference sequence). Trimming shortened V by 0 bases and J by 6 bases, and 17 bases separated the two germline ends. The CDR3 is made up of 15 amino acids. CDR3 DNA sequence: TGCAGTGCTAGAGACCCGGACAGTCAAGGGGATGGCTACACCTTC. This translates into CSARDPDSQGDGYTF.

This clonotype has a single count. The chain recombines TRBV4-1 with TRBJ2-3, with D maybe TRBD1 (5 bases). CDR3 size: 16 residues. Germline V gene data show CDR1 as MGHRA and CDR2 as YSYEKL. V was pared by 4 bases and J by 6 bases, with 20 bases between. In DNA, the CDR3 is TGCGCCAGCAGCCGCGACGATGGGGCCCCTTTTGATACGCAGTATTTT. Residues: CASSRDDGAPFDTQYF.

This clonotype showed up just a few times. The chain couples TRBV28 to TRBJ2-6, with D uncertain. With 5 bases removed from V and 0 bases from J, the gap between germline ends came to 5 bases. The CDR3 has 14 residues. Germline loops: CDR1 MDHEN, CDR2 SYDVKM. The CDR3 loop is CASSLPSGANVLTF. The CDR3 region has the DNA TGTGCCAGCAGTCTCCCCTCTGGGGCCAACGTCCTGACTTTC.

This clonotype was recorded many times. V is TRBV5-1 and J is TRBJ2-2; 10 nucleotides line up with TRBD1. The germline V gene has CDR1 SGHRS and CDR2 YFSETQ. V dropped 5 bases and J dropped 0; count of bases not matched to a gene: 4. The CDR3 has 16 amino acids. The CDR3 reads CASSLTGGANTGELFF. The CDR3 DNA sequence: TGCGCCAGCAGTTTGACAGGGGGCGCGAACACCGGGGAGCTGTTTTTT.

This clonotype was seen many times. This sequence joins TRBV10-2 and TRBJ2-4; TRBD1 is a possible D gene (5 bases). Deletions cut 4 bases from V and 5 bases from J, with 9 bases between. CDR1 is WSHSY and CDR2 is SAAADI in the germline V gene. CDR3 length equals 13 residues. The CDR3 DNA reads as TGCGCCAGCAGTGGGTGGACACAAAACATTCAGTACTTC. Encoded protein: CASSGWTQNIQYF.

CDR3 nucleotide sequence: TGTGCCAGCAGTAGTGACAGGGCCTTCTACGAGCAGTACTTC. As protein: CASSSDRAFYEQYF. The chain is built from TRBV12-3 or TRBV12-4 and TRBJ2-7, with TRBD1 matching 7 bases. This CDR3 spans 14 amino acids. V shed 5 bases and J 3 bases; nucleotides not matched to a gene: 7.

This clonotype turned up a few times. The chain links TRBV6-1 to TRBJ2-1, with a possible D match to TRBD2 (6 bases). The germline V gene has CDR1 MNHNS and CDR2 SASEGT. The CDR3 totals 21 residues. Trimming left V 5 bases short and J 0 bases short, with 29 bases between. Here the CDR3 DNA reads TGTGCCAGCAGTCAATCCGGGGGATTCGCGTATGGACTATACTCCTACAATGAGCAGTTCTTC. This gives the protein CASSQSGGFAYGLYSYNEQFF.

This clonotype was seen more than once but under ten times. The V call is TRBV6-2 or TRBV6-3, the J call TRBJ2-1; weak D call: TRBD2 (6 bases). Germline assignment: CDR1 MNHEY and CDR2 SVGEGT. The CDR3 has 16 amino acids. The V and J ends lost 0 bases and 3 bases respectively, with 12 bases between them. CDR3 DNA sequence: TGTGCCAGCAGTTACTCAAGGGAGGCGGGCTACAATGAGCAGTTCTTC. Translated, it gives CASSYSREAGYNEQFF.

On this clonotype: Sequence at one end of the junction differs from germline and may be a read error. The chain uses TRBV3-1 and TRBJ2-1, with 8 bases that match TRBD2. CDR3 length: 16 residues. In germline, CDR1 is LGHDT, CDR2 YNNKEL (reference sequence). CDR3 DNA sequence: TGTGCCAGCAGCCAAGTCGCGGGGGGCTTGTCAAATGGGCAGTTCTTC. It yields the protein CASSQVAGGLSNGQFF.

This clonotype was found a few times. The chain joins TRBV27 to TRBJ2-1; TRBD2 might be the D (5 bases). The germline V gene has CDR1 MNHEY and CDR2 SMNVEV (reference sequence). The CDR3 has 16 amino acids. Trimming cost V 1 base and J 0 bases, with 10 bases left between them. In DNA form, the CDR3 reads TGTGCCAGCAGTTTATACCTAGCACCCTCCTACAATGAGCAGTTCTTC. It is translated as CASSLYLAPSYNEQFF.

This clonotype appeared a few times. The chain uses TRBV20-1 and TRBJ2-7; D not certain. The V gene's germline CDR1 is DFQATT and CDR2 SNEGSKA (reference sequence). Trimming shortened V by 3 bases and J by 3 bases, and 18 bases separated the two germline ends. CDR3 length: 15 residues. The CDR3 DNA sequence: TGCAGTGCTAGTAATTTGGCCGCCTATGTCTACGAGCAGTACTTC. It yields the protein CSASNLAAYVYEQYF.

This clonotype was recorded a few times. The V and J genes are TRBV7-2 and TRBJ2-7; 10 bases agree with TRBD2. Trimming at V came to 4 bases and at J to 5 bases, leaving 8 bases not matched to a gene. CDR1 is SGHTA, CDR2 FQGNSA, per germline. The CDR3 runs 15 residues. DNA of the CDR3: TGTGCCAGCAGCTCAGAGCGGGGGGGCCTACACGAGCAGTACTTC. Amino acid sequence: CASSSERGGLHEQYF.

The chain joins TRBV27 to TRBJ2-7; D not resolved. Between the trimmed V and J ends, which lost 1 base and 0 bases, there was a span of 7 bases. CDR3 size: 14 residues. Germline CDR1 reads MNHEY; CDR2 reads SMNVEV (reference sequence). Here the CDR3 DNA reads TGTGCCAGCAGTTTATGTACGGACTCCTACGAGCAGTACTTC. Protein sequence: CASSLCTDSYEQYF.

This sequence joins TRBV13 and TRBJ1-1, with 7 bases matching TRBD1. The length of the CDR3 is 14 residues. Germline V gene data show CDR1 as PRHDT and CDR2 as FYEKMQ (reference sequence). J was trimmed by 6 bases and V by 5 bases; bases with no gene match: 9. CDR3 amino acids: CASSARLTGPEAFF. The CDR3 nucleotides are TGTGCCAGCAGCGCTCGACTGACAGGGCCTGAAGCTTTCTTT.

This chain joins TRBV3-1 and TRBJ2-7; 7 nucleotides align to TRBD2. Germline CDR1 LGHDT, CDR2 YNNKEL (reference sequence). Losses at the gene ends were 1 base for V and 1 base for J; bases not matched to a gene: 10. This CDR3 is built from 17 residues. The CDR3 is CASSQVGFTGLSYEQYF. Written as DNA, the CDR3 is TGTGCCAGCAGCCAAGTCGGATTCACGGGACTATCCTACGAGCAGTACTTC.

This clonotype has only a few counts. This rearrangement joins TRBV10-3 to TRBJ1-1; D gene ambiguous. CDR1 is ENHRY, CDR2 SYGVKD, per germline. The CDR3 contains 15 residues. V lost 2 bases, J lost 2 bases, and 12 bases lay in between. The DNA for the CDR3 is TGTGCCATCAGTGAGACTAGTGGAGCCAACACTGAAGCTTTCTTT. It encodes CAISETSGANTEAFF.

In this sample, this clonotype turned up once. In nucleotides, the CDR3 is TGCGCCAGCAGCCAAGACACTGACAGCTCCTACGAGCAGTACTTC. It yields the protein CASSQDTDSSYEQYF. This chain joins TRBV4-3 and TRBJ2-7; D is perhaps TRBD1 (5 bases). The CDR3 covers 15 residues. The V end was cut by 0 bases, the J end by 0 bases, with 9 bases between. Germline V gene lookup returns CDR1 LGHNA and CDR2 YSLEER.

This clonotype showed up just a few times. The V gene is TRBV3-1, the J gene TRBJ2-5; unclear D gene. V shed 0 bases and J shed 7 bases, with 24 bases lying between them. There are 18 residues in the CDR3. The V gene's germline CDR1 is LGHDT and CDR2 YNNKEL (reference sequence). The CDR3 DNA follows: TGTGCCAGCAGCCAAGAAAGTCCCCAACTCGTCGCCAAGGGGACCCAGTACTTC. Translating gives CASSQESPQLVAKGTQYF.

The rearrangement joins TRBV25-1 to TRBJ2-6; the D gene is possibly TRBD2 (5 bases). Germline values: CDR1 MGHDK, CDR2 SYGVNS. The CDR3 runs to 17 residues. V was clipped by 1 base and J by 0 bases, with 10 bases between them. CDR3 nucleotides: TGTGCCAGCAGTGAATGGAGCGGAAGCTCTGGGGCCAACGTCCTGACTTTC. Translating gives CASSEWSGSSGANVLTF.

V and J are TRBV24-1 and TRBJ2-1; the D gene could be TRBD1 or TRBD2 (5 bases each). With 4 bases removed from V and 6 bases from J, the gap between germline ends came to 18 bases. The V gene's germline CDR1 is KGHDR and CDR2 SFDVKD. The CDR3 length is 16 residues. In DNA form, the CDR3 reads TGTGCCACCAGTGAATACTCCGGGACGCCTCCCAATGAGCAGTTCTTC. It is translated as CATSEYSGTPPNEQFF.